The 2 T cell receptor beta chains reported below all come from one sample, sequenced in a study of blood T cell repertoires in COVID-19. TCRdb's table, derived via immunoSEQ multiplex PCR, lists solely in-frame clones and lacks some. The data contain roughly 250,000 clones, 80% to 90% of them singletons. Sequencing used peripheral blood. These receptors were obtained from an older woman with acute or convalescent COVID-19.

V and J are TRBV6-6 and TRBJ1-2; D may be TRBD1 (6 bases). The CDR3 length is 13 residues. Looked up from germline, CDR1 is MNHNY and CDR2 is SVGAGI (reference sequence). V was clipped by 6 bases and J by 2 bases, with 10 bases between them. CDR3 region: CASRGTSNYGYTF. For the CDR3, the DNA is TGTGCCAGCAGAGGGACATCCAACTATGGCTACACCTTC.

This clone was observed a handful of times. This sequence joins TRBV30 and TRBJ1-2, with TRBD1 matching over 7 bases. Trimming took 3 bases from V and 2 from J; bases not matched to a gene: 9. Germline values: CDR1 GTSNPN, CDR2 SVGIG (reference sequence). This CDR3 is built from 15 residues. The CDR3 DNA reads TGTGCCTGGAGGAGTGGGGGGACAGCAAACTATGGCTACACCTTC. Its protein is CAWRSGGTANYGYTF. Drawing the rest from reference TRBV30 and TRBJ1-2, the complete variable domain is SQTIHQWPATLVQPVGSPLSLECTVEGTSNPNLYWYRQAAGRGLQLLFYSVGIGQISSEVPQNLSASRPQDRQFILSSKKLLLSDSGFYLCAWRSGGTANYGYTFGSGTRLTVV.